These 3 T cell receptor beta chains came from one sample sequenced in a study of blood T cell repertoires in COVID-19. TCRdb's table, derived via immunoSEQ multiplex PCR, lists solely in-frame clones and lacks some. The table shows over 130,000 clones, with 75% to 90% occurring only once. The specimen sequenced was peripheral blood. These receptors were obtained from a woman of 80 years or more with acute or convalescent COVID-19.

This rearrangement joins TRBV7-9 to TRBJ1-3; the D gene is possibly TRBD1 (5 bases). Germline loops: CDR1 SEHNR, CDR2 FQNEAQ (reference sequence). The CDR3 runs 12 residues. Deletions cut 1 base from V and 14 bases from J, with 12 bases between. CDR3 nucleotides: TGTGCCAGCAGCTTAGAGACAGCAGTACTATATTTT. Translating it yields CASSLETAVLYF.

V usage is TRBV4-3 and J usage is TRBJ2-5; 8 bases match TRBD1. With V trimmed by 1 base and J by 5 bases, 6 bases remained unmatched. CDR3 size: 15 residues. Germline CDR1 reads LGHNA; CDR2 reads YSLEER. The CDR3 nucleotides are TGCGCCAGCAGCCAAGCGGTCAGGGGGCCTGAGACCCAGTACTTC. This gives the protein CASSQAVRGPETQYF.

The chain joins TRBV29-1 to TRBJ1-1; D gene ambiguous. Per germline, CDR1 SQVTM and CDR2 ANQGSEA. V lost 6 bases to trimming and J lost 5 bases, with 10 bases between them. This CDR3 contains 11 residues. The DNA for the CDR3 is TGCAGCGTATCACGCGGGACTGAAGCTTTCTTT. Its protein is CSVSRGTEAFF.